One and the same sample provided the 28 T cell receptor beta chains below, sequenced in a study of cytomegalovirus exposure and HLA in healthy donors. The PCR employed 60 Vbeta primers together with 13 Jbeta primers. Assay: immunoSEQ multiplex PCR; the TCRdb copy retains only in-frame clones and omits some. This table has 200,000 to 250,000 clones, approximately 80% appearing once. Sequencing input: PBMCs. These TCRs come from a woman aged 40 to 49 in good health and CMV-seronegative.

The CDR3: CARRGQGGGYTF. The CDR3 nucleotides read TGTGCCAGACGGGGACAGGGTGGAGGCTACACCTTC. V gene TRBV2 combines with J gene TRBJ1-2, with 9 bases matching TRBD1. V dropped 9 bases and J dropped 8; count of bases not matched to a gene: 7. The CDR3 has 12 amino acids. From germline, CDR1 is SNHLY and CDR2 FYNNEI.

The rearrangement links TRBV19 to TRBJ2-7, with 10 bases lining up with TRBD1. V lost 6 bases, J lost 5 bases, and 16 bases stayed unmatched. Looked up from germline, CDR1 is LNHDA and CDR2 is SQIVND (reference sequence). The CDR3 sequence is 17 residues long. The CDR3 sequence: CASSDRGRAVSMDEQYF. For the CDR3, the DNA is TGTGCCAGTAGCGACAGGGGGCGGGCGGTTTCGATGGACGAGCAGTACTTC.

Details on this clone: One junction end disagrees with the germline gene, perhaps due to a read error. The rearrangement uses TRBV7-7 and TRBJ2-3, with TRBD2 matching over 10 bases. CDR1 SSHAT and CDR2 FNYEAQ come from the germline V gene (reference sequence). The CDR3 contains 16 residues. The CDR3 DNA sequence: TGTGCTAGCAGCCCCGGGACTAGCGCCCGCACAGATACGCAGTATTTT. Translating it yields CASSPGTSARTDTQYF.

As to this clone: The CDR3 does not end in the conserved phenylalanine or tryptophan, so this is likely a read error. This chain links TRBV4-3 with TRBJ1-2; 7 bases are shared with TRBD1. J lost 8 bases, V lost 1 base, and 10 bases had no gene match. The CDR3 has 15 residues. Germline values: CDR1 LGHNA, CDR2 YSLEER. This CDR3 is CASSQVPATGIGYTL. The CDR3 DNA follows: TGCGCCAGCAGCCAAGTCCCTGCGACAGGGATCGGCTACACCCTC.

V and J are TRBV5-1 and TRBJ1-1; 10 nucleotides agree with TRBD1. J lost 1 base, V lost 4 bases, and 10 bases had no gene match. This CDR3 comprises 17 residues. Germline V gene sequence: CDR1 SGHRS, CDR2 YFSETQ. The CDR3 bases are TGCGCCAGCAGCCTGACCGGGACAGGGGAGGGGAACACTGAAGCTTTCTTT. Translated: CASSLTGTGEGNTEAFF.

The rearrangement joins TRBV28 to TRBJ2-3; 11 bases align to TRBD2. Trimming took 2 bases from V and 4 from J; bases not matched to a gene: 11. The CDR3 is 18 residues long. Germline CDR1 MDHEN, CDR2 SYDVKM. CDR3 in amino acids: CASSLRRASGGSADTQYF. As DNA, the CDR3 is TGTGCCAGCAGTTTAAGAAGGGCTAGCGGGGGGTCGGCAGATACGCAGTATTTT.

J is TRBJ1-1 and V is TRBV19; no clear D gene. V gave up 0 bases and J gave up 5 bases, with 7 bases separating them. This CDR3 spans 13 amino acids. Germline V CDR1 and CDR2: LNHDA, SQIVND (reference sequence). CDR3 in amino acids: CASSIERRTEAFF. Written as DNA, the CDR3 is TGTGCCAGTAGTATAGAGAGGAGAACTGAAGCTTTCTTT.

About this clone itself: One junction end disagrees with the germline gene, perhaps due to a read error. This same CDR3 is encoded by further DNA sequences in the sample. The chain employs TRBV7-7 and TRBJ1-1; D is undetermined. Germline loops: CDR1 SSHAT, CDR2 FNYEAQ (reference sequence). This CDR3 spans 14 amino acids. The CDR3, as DNA: TGTGCTAGCAGCCCTGAGTTAATGAGAACTGAAGCTTTCTTT. Translating it yields CASSPELMRTEAFF.

This clone has more than one count but fewer than ten. The chain joins TRBV5-6 to TRBJ1-2; D is ambiguous. Germline lookup yields CDR1 SGHDT and CDR2 YYEEEE. There are 13 residues in the CDR3. V was shortened by 1 base and J by 5 bases, with 9 bases between the two germline ends. The DNA of the CDR3 is TGTGCCAGCAGCTTGTCAGCCGGGTATGGCTACACCTTC. Translating gives CASSLSAGYGYTF.

V gene TRBV6-5 combines with J gene TRBJ1-1; D remains ambiguous. V shed 8 bases and J shed 0 bases, with 13 bases lying between them. This CDR3 has 14 residues. Germline CDR1 and CDR2: MNHEY and SVGAGI. CDR3 sequence (DNA): TGTGCCAGCGAAGGGAGGTCATTGAACACTGAAGCTTTCTTT. It yields the protein CASEGRSLNTEAFF.

V gene TRBV6-1 combines with J gene TRBJ1-5, with TRBD1 identical over 9 bases. The CDR3 totals 17 residues. Germline V gene sequence: CDR1 MNHNS, CDR2 SASEGT. V lost 4 bases and J lost 0; bases outside the gene matches: 7. CDR3 in DNA: TGTGCCAGCAGTGGCGGGACAGGGAGAAATAGCAATCAGCCCCAGCATTTT. Its translation is CASSGGTGRNSNQPQHF.

In nucleotides, the CDR3 is TGTGCCTGGAGTTTAAGAGTCGTAACCGGGGAGCTGTTTTTT. Its translation: CAWSLRVVTGELFF. The chain has TRBV30 and TRBJ2-2; no clear D. The CDR3 has 14 residues. Trimming stripped 2 bases from V and 5 bases from J, with 12 bases between. From germline, CDR1 is GTSNPN and CDR2 SVGIG (reference sequence).

The chain is built from TRBV21-1 and TRBJ1-1; the table's D call, TRBD1, has no DNA check behind it. TRBV21-1 is a recognized pseudogene. The CDR3 loop spans 15 amino acids. CDR3 loop: CASSRAGTSNTEAFF. The CDR3 region has the DNA TGTGCCAGCAGCCGCGCCGGGACATCCAACACTGAAGCTTTCTTT.

Here the CDR3 reads CASSTKAPPGGARGYTF. Written as DNA, the CDR3 is TGTGCCAGCAGCACAAAAGCTCCCCCGGGAGGGGCGCGGGGCTACACCTTC. The chain has TRBV7-8 and TRBJ1-2; the D gene is possibly TRBD1 (5 bases). The germline V gene encodes CDR1 SGHVS and CDR2 FQNEAQ. The CDR3 consists of 17 residues. V was shortened by 5 bases and J by 8 bases, with 27 bases between the two germline ends.

This chain connects TRBV6-5 to TRBJ1-4, with D hard to call. Germline-derived CDR1 and CDR2 are MNHEY and SVGAGI. V lost 2 bases and J lost 8, with 9 bases in between. There are 13 residues in the CDR3. This CDR3 is CASSYTYREKLFF. CDR3 DNA sequence: TGTGCCAGCAGTTACACCTACCGGGAAAAACTGTTTTTT.

This clone was counted between two and nine times. J is TRBJ2-7 and V is TRBV30; 8 bases are a match to TRBD1. Trimming at V came to 6 bases and at J to 2 bases, leaving 6 bases not matched to a gene. CDR3 length equals 13 residues. CDR1 and CDR2 from the germline V gene are GTSNPN and SVGIG (reference sequence). CDR3 amino acids: CACKGTGPYEQYF. CDR3 bases: TGTGCCTGTAAAGGGACAGGTCCCTACGAGCAGTACTTC.

The chain combines TRBV18 with TRBJ1-2; 7 bases fit TRBD1. From germline, CDR1 is KGHSH and CDR2 LQKENI. The length of the CDR3 is 15 residues. V gave up 8 bases and J gave up 4 bases; unmatched junction bases: 13. The CDR3 here is CASASNQGDAYGYTF. In DNA, the CDR3 is TGTGCCAGCGCCAGTAATCAGGGGGACGCCTATGGCTACACCTTC.

The chain links TRBV2 to TRBJ2-1; perhaps TRBD1 as D (5 bases). CDR1 is SNHLY, CDR2 FYNNEI, per germline. With 4 bases removed from V and 0 bases from J, the gap between germline ends came to 13 bases. The CDR3 sequence is 16 residues long. CDR3 sequence reads: CASSGKTVNSYNEQFF. As DNA, the CDR3 is TGTGCCAGCAGTGGGAAGACAGTTAACTCCTACAATGAGCAGTTCTTC.

This clone was recorded a few times. The rearrangement joins TRBV7-3 to TRBJ2-2; 8 bases fit TRBD2. Germline V lookup: CDR1 SGHTA, CDR2 FQGTGA. This CDR3 has 14 residues. V lost 5 bases to trimming and J lost 6 bases; unmatched junction nucleotides: 5. CDR3 amino acids: CASSTGLVPGELFF. CDR3 bases: TGTGCCAGCAGCACGGGACTAGTGCCCGGGGAGCTGTTTTTT.

The chain is built from TRBV27 and TRBJ2-7; D is unresolved. Trimming cost V 8 bases and J 6 bases, with 8 bases left between them. The CDR3 consists of 10 residues. Germline assignment: CDR1 MNHEY and CDR2 SMNVEV (reference sequence). This CDR3 is CASGSGEQYF. The CDR3 DNA sequence: TGTGCCAGCGGTTCGGGCGAGCAGTACTTC.

Here the CDR3 DNA reads TGTGCCAGCAGCTCAGGGGGGCAGGGCTACGAGCAGTACTTC. Protein sequence: CASSSGGQGYEQYF. The gene calls are TRBV11-2 and TRBJ2-7; tentative D call: TRBD1 (7 bases). This CDR3 spans 14 amino acids. Germline V gene data show CDR1 as SGHAT and CDR2 as FQNNGV. The ends were cut back, 4 bases at V and 3 bases at J, with 13 bases in the middle.

The chain couples TRBV28 to TRBJ1-2; tentatively, D is TRBD1 (5 bases). CDR1 is MDHEN, CDR2 SYDVKM, per germline. Trimming pared 5 bases from V and 8 bases from J, leaving 12 bases between. CDR3 length: 12 amino acids. CDR3 DNA: TGTGCCAGCAGTGCTACAGGAGTCGGCTACACCTTC. Translated: CASSATGVGYTF.

This sequence joins TRBV21-1 and TRBJ1-2; the table's D call TRBD1 went unverified against the DNA. TRBV21-1 is classified as a pseudogene. CDR3 size: 18 residues. The CDR3 is CARRRSNLLGLLNYGYTF. DNA for the CDR3: TGTGCCAGACGACGCAGCAATCTCCTTGGGCTCCTCAACTATGGCTACACCTTC.

The rearrangement joins TRBV5-6 to TRBJ1-2; 9 nucleotides line up with TRBD1. CDR3 length: 16 amino acids. Germline trimming cut 4 bases from V and 6 bases from J; bases unmatched to any gene: 13. From germline, CDR1 is SGHDT and CDR2 YYEEEE. CDR3 residues: CASSIGFGTGPHGYTF. In DNA, the CDR3 is TGTGCCAGCAGCATCGGATTTGGGACAGGGCCTCATGGCTACACCTTC.

The chain is built from TRBV2 and TRBJ1-1; TRBD1 is a possible D gene (5 bases). This CDR3 contains 14 residues. V was clipped by 5 bases and J by 0 bases, with 10 bases between them. In germline, CDR1 is SNHLY, CDR2 FYNNEI. CDR3 sequence (DNA): TGTGCCAGCAGTCTTGGGGCACTGAACACTGAAGCTTTCTTT. Translated: CASSLGALNTEAFF.

The CDR3 sequence: CASSPGQANTGELFF. The CDR3 DNA follows: TGCGCCAGCAGCCCAGGACAGGCGAACACCGGGGAGCTGTTTTTT. V is TRBV5-1 and J is TRBJ2-2, with 7 positions matching TRBD1. This CDR3 contains 15 residues. Germline assignment: CDR1 SGHRS and CDR2 YFSETQ. Unmatched junction bases numbered 3, after V lost 4 bases and J lost 0 bases.

V is TRBV19 and J is TRBJ1-4; a possible D gene is TRBD1 (6 bases). The germline V and J ends were trimmed by 8 bases and 7 bases, with 20 bases remaining between them. Germline CDR1 LNHDA, CDR2 SQIVND (reference sequence). The CDR3 is 15 amino acids. The CDR3 DNA reads as TGTGCCAGTTCGGGGCAGACAGGTTCGATTGAAAAACTGTTTTTT. Its translation: CASSGQTGSIEKLFF. The variable domain in full, completed from reference TRBV19 and TRBJ1-4, reads DGGITQSPKYLFRKEGQNVTLSCEQNLNHDAMYWYRQDPGQGLRLIYYSQIVNDFQKGDIAEGYSVSREKKESFPLTVTSAQKNPTAFYLCASSGQTGSIEKLFFGSGTQLSVL.

The rearrangement links TRBV11-3 to TRBJ2-1; 10 bases map to TRBD1. Germline lookup yields CDR1 SGHNT and CDR2 YENEEA. The CDR3 sequence is 15 residues long. V gave up 4 bases and J gave up 4 bases; unmatched junction bases: 4. CDR3 in DNA: TGTGCCAGCAGCTCCCCGGGACAGGGGTACAATGAGCAGTTCTTC. Translated: CASSSPGQGYNEQFF. The full variable domain, its missing parts supplied by reference TRBV11-3 and TRBJ2-1, is EAGVVQSPRYKIIEKKQPVAFWCNPISGHNTLYWYLQNLGQGPELLIRYENEEAVDDSQLPKDRFSAERLKGVDSTLKIQPAELGDSAVYLCASSSPGQGYNEQFFGPGTRLTVL.